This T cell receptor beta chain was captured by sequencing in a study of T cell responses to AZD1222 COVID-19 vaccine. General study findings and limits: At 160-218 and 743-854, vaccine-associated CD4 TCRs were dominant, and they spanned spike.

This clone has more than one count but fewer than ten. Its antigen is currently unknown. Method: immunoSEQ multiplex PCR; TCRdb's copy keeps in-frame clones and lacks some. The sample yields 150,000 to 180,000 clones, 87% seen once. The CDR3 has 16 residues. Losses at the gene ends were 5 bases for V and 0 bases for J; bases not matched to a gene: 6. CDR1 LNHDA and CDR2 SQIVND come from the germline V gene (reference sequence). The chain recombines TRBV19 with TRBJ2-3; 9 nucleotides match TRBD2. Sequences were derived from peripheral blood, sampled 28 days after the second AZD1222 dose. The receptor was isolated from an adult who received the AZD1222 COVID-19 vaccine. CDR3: CASSSHTSGSTDTQYF. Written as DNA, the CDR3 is TGTGCCAGTAGTTCCCACACTAGCGGGAGCACAGATACGCAGTATTTT.